These T cell receptor beta chains were read from a single sample in a study of patients and donors after allogeneic stem cell transplantation. TCRdb ran MiXCR on the RT-PCR reads and lists one entry per CDR3 protein. The sample includes about 160,000 distinct CDR3 sequences, roughly 24% of them seen just once. Sequenced sample: blood, either unsorted or a sorted T cell fraction (not recorded which). The receptor source for this set is a human donor who was either an allogeneic HSCT recipient or a stem cell or donor lymphocyte infusion donor (not recorded which). It is not recorded whose cells these are; they may come from a transplant donor. The CDR3 runs from the conserved cysteine through the conserved F or W. D genes are given only for firm matches. Some rows have no size entry. The others give once, few or many, or a class for an expanded clone.

D gene	clone size	J gene	V gene	CDR3 protein	CDR3 DNA
-	-	TRBJ2-5	TRBV13	CASSLGGRRQETQYF	TGTGCCAGCAGCTTAGGGGGGCGAAGGCAAGAGACCCAGTACTTC
-	-	TRBJ1-5	TRBV6-5	CASSLGRGNQPQHF	TGTGCCAGCAGCTTGGGGCGAGGCAATCAGCCCCAGCATTTT
-	few	TRBJ2-7	TRBV6-1	CASTRPGSKGYEQYF	TGTGCCAGCACTAGACCGGGCTCAAAAGGCTACGAGCAGTACTTC
-	many	TRBJ1-1	TRBV5-1	CASSSDYTEAFF	TGCGCCAGCAGCTCGGACTACACTGAAGCTTTCTTT
TRBD1	-	TRBJ2-7	TRBV28	CASFALQGVGDEQYF	TGTGCCAGCTTCGCCCTGCAGGGGGTGGGAGACGAGCAGTACTTC
-	-	TRBJ2-2	TRBV29-1	CSVDSGSATGELFF	TGCAGCGTTGATTCGGGAAGTGCGACCGGGGAGCTGTTTTTT
-	-	TRBJ2-7	TRBV6-2/TRBV6-3	CASSLRVLYEQYF	TGTGCCAGCAGCCTCCGGGTCCTCTACGAGCAGTACTTC
-	few	TRBJ1-5	TRBV4-2	CASSQAKAGSNQPQHF	TGTGCCAGCAGCCAGGCAAAAGCGGGGAGCAATCAGCCCCAGCATTTT
TRBD1	few	TRBJ1-1	TRBV20-1	CSARGDRRRGYTEAFF	TGCAGTGCTAGAGGGGACAGGCGCCGCGGGTACACTGAAGCTTTCTTT
-	-	TRBJ1-6	TRBV10-3	CAISEVGRFEWNSPLHF	TGTGCCATCAGTGAGGTTGGGAGGTTTGAATGGAATTCACCCCTCCACTTT
TRBD2	few	TRBJ2-1	TRBV4-2	CASSRGGTSSSHNEQFF	TGTGCCAGCAGCCGCGGCGGGACTAGCTCTTCTCACAATGAGCAGTTCTTC
-	-	TRBJ1-3	TRBV21-1	CASSKDQGFSGNTIYF	TGTGCCAGCAGCAAAGATCAGGGGTTCTCTGGAAACACCATATATTTT
-	-	TRBJ2-2	TRBV7-2	CASTRTANTGELFF	TGTGCCAGCACCCGGACAGCGAACACCGGGGAGCTGTTTTTT
-	few	TRBJ1-2	TRBV4-3	CASSRYPKTDNYGYTF	TGCGCCAGCAGCCGATATCCTAAAACCGACAACTATGGCTACACCTTC
-	-	TRBJ2-1	TRBV5-1	CASSLQSNNEQFF	TGCGCCAGCAGCTTGCAGAGTAACAATGAGCAGTTCTTC
-	-	TRBJ2-7	TRBV9	CASSSQGSSGYEQYF	TGTGCCAGCAGCTCTCAGGGGTCTTCTGGATACGAGCAGTACTTC
-	-	TRBJ1-2	TRBV19	CATLDRKAPNGYTF	TGTGCAACCCTAGACAGAAAAGCCCCTAATGGCTACACCTTC
-	-	TRBJ1-1	TRBV5-1	CASSIATSGEGEAFF	TGCGCCAGCAGCATAGCGACGTCTGGAGAGGGTGAAGCTTTCTTT
-	-	TRBJ2-2	TRBV15	CAASNLGRNTGELFF	TGTGCCGCCAGCAACCTAGGGCGTAACACCGGGGAGCTGTTTTTT
TRBD2	-	TRBJ2-7	TRBV20-1	CSVIAGGNVGPYEQYF	TGCAGTGTAATAGCGGGAGGCAACGTCGGCCCCTACGAGCAGTACTTC
TRBD1	-	TRBJ2-2	TRBV12-3/TRBV12-4	CASSSSDRVSGELFF	TGTGCCAGCAGTTCCTCGGACAGGGTGTCCGGGGAGCTGTTTTTT
TRBD1	many	TRBJ1-5	TRBV6-6	CASSRTGEVNQPQHF	TGTGCCAGCAGCCGGACAGGGGAGGTTAATCAGCCCCAGCATTTT
-	few	TRBJ1-1	TRBV18	CASSRVINTEAFF	TGTGCCAGCTCCAGGGTTATCAACACTGAAGCTTTCTTT
-	few	TRBJ2-3	TRBV18	CASSPPMGPATQYF	TGTGCCAGCTCACCACCTATGGGACCCGCTACGCAGTATTTT
TRBD2	few	TRBJ2-2	TRBV20-1	CSATAGGVGELFF	TGCAGTGCTACAGCGGGAGGAGTCGGGGAGCTGTTTTTT
-	-	TRBJ2-5	TRBV5-5	CASSHGGWIQETQYF	TGTGCCAGCAGCCACGGAGGGTGGATCCAAGAGACCCAGTACTTC